Below are 7 T cell receptor beta chains sequenced from a single sample in a study of cytomegalovirus exposure and HLA in healthy donors. Clones were sequenced by immunoSEQ multiplex PCR, and TCRdb holds only the in-frame ones, with some missing. The sample includes hundreds of thousands of clones, roughly 88% seen only once; the top ten take roughly 0.8%. Sequencing input: PBMCs. The receptors stem from a woman aged 18-30 years in good health and CMV-seronegative.

The rearrangement uses TRBV4-1 and TRBJ2-7; D perhaps matches TRBD2 (5 bases). The germline V gene has CDR1 MGHRA and CDR2 YSYEKL. The CDR3 loop spans 14 amino acids. Trimming pared 2 bases from V and 3 bases from J, leaving 11 bases between. The CDR3 protein is CASSQTFRGYEQYF. DNA for the CDR3: TGCGCCAGCAGCCAAACATTTCGGGGCTACGAGCAGTACTTC.

Here the CDR3 reads CAWSRAGGQETQYF. The CDR3 DNA reads TGTGCCTGGAGTCGAGCAGGGGGACAAGAGACCCAGTACTTC. The V gene is TRBV30, the J gene TRBJ2-5, with 7 bases aligning to TRBD1. The CDR3 is 14 amino acids. Germline CDR1 and CDR2: GTSNPN and SVGIG (reference sequence). V was clipped by 2 bases and J by 2 bases; unmatched bases: 5.

The V call is TRBV7-8, the J call TRBJ2-7, with D perhaps matching TRBD2 (5 bases). The CDR3 totals 14 residues. V dropped 8 bases and J dropped 2 bases, with 16 bases sitting between them. Germline-derived CDR1 and CDR2 are SGHVS and FQNEAQ. CDR3 protein: CASRASGVTYEQYF. CDR3 sequence (DNA): TGTGCCAGCCGCGCGTCCGGGGTAACCTACGAGCAGTACTTC.

The V gene is TRBV2, the J gene TRBJ1-5; a possible D gene is TRBD1 (6 bases). The CDR3 has 15 residues. V lost 3 bases, J lost 0 bases, and 9 bases lay in between. The germline V gene has CDR1 SNHLY and CDR2 FYNNEI. The CDR3, as DNA: TGTGCCAGCAGTGAGGGGACACTTAGCAATCAGCCCCAGCATTTT. This codes for CASSEGTLSNQPQHF.

The chain has TRBV6-6 and TRBJ1-1; D is undetermined. The CDR3 runs 12 residues. Germline loops: CDR1 MNHNY, CDR2 SVGAGI (reference sequence). The germline V and J ends were trimmed by 2 bases and 7 bases, with 8 bases remaining between them. The CDR3: CASSYLGVEAFF. CDR3 nucleotide sequence: TGTGCCAGCAGTTACCTCGGGGTTGAAGCTTTCTTT.

The chain recombines TRBV5-4 with TRBJ2-3, with unresolved D. The CDR3 length is 11 residues. From germline, CDR1 is SGHNT and CDR2 YYREEE (reference sequence). V was shortened by 4 bases and J by 5 bases, with 5 bases between the two germline ends. CDR3 DNA sequence: TGTGCCAGCAGCCGAGAAGATACGCAGTATTTT. Translation: CASSREDTQYF. Supplemented by reference TRBV5-4 and TRBJ2-3, the full variable domain reads ETGVTQSPTHLIKTRGQQVTLRCSSQSGHNTVSWYQQALGQGPQFIFQYYREEENGRGNFPPRFSGLQFPNYSSELNVNALELDDSALYLCASSREDTQYFGPGTRLTVL.

The rearrangement links TRBV14 to TRBJ1-1; TRBD1 aligns across 7 bases. The length of the CDR3 is 14 residues. Germline assignment: CDR1 SGHDN and CDR2 FVKESK. J gave up 2 bases and V 4 bases, and 4 bases lay outside the gene matches. CDR3 nucleotides: TGTGCCAGCAGCCTCCGACAGGGAAACACTGAAGCTTTCTTT. It yields the protein CASSLRQGNTEAFF. The full variable domain, its missing parts supplied by reference TRBV14 and TRBJ1-1, is EAGVTQFPSHSVIEKGQTVTLRCDPISGHDNLYWYRRVMGKEIKFLLHFVKESKQDESGMPNNRFLAERTGGTYSTLKVQPAELEDSGVYFCASSLRQGNTEAFFGQGTRLTVV.